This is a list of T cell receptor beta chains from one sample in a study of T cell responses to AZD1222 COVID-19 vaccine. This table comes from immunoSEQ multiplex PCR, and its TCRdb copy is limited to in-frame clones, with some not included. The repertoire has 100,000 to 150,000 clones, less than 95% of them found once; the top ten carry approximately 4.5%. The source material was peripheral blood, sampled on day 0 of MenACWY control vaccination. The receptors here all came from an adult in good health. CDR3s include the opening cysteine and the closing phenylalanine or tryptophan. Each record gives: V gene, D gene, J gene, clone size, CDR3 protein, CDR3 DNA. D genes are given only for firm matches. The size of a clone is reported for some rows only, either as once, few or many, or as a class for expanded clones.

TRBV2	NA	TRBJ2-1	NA	CASSEYTPYNEQFF	TGTGCCAGCAGTGAGTACACTCCATACAATGAGCAGTTCTTC
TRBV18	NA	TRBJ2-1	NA	CASSPQGPTYNEQFF	TGTGCCAGCTCACCACAGGGGCCCACCTACAATGAGCAGTTCTTC
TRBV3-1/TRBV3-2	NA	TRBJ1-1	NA	CASSRGAETNTEAFF	TGTGCCAGCAGTCGCGGAGCAGAAACCAACACTGAAGCTTTCTTT
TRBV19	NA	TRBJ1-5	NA	CATGESPSYSNQPQHF	TGTGCCACCGGGGAGAGCCCATCTTATAGCAATCAGCCCCAGCATTTT
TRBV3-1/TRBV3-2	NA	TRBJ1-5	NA	CASSQVYSNQPQHF	TGTGCCAGCAGCCAAGTTTATAGCAATCAGCCCCAGCATTTT
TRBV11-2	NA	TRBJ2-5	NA	CASSQRTIQETQYF	TGTGCCAGCAGCCAGAGGACCATACAAGAGACCCAGTACTTC
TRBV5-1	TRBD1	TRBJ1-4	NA	CASSQQGGVEKLFF	TGCGCCAGCAGCCAACAGGGGGGGGTTGAAAAACTGTTTTTT
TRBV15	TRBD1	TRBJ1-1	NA	CATSRDPSPGQGVLNTEAFF	TGTGCCACCAGCAGAGACCCTTCACCGGGACAGGGGGTACTGAACACTGAAGCTTTCTTT
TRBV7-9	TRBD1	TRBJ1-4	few	CASSLNRGGEKLFF	TGTGCCAGCAGCTTAAACAGGGGAGGGGAAAAACTGTTTTTT
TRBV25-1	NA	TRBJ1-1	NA	CASSELAGWNTEAFF	TGTGCCAGCAGTGAATTGGCAGGATGGAACACTGAAGCTTTCTTT
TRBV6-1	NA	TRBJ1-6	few	CASSETPNSPLHF	TGTGCCAGCAGTGAAACACCTAATTCACCCCTCCACTTT
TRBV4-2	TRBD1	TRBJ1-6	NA	CASSHPDRGNSPLHF	TGTGCCAGCAGCCATCCAGACAGGGGTAATTCACCCCTCCACTTT
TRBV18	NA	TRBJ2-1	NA	CASSPGAYNEQFF	TGTGCCAGCTCACCAGGGGCTTACAATGAGCAGTTCTTC
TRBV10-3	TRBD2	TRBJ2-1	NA	CAISETPLLAGGSYNEQFF	TGTGCCATCAGTGAGACACCCCTTCTAGCGGGAGGGTCCTACAATGAGCAGTTCTTC
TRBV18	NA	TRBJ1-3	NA	CASSPSQGLSGNTIYF	TGTGCCAGCTCACCATCGCAGGGCCTCTCTGGAAACACCATATATTTT
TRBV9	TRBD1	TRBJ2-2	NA	CASSVRGGGTGELFF	TGTGCCAGCAGCGTCCGAGGGGGCGGAACCGGGGAGCTGTTTTTT
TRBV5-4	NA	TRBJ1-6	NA	CASSLEAGPSVNSPLHF	TGTGCCAGCAGCTTGGAGGCAGGTCCTTCGGTTAATTCACCCCTCCACTTT
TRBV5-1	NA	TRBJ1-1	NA	CASSLGTSGTEAFF	TGCGCCAGCAGCTTGGGTACCTCGGGCACTGAAGCTTTCTTT
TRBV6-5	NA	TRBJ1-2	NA	CASGQGWPFYGYTF	TGTGCCAGCGGGCAGGGCTGGCCGTTCTATGGCTACACCTTC
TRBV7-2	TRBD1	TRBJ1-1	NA	CASSLARLQGSQNTEAFF	TGTGCCAGCAGCTTAGCGAGGCTACAGGGGTCTCAGAACACTGAAGCTTTCTTT
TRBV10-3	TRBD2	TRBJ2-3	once	CASQRGASTDTQYF	TGTGCCAGTCAGCGGGGGGCCAGCACAGATACGCAGTATTTT
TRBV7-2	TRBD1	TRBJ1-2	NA	CASSPWGTVLYGYTF	TGTGCCAGCAGCCCTTGGGGGACAGTCCTATATGGCTACACCTTC
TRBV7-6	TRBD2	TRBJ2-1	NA	CASRPTPLAGGYNEQFF	TGTGCCAGCAGACCGACCCCTCTAGCGGGGGGTTACAATGAGCAGTTCTTC
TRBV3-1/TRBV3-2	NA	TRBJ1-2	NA	CASSQHGTRADYGYTF	TGTGCCAGCAGCCAACACGGGACTCGGGCTGACTATGGCTACACCTTC
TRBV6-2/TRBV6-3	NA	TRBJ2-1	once	CASSGLFARSYNEQFF	TGTGCCAGCAGTGGCCTTTTTGCTCGCTCCTACAATGAGCAGTTCTTC
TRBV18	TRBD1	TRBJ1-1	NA	CASSPQDRSNEAFF	TGTGCCAGCTCACCCCAGGACAGGAGCAATGAAGCTTTCTTT
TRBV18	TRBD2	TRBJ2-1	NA	CASSPRLAGSYNEQFF	TGTGCCAGCTCACCTCGGCTAGCGGGCTCCTACAATGAGCAGTTCTTC
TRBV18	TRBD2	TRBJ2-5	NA	CASSEGLAGGGETQYF	TGTGCCAGCTCGGAAGGACTAGCGGGAGGTGGAGAGACCCAGTACTTC
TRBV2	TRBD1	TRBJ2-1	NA	CASRRYRGNEQFF	TGTGCCAGCAGAAGATACAGGGGGAATGAGCAGTTCTTC
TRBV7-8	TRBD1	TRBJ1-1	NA	CASSIQTGETEAFF	TGTGCCAGCAGCATCCAAACAGGGGAGACTGAAGCTTTCTTT
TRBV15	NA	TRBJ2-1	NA	CATSSELKGGNEQFF	TGTGCCACCAGCAGCGAGCTAAAAGGTGGCAATGAGCAGTTCTTC
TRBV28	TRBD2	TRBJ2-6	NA	CASSLTGLAGVGANVLTF	TGTGCCAGCAGTTTGACAGGGCTAGCGGGAGTGGGGGCCAACGTCCTGACTTTC
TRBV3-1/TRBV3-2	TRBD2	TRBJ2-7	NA	CASSQAEEEIAGDLDLEQYF	TGTGCCAGCAGCCAAGCGGAGGAAGAGATAGCGGGGGATTTGGATCTAGAGCAGTACTTC
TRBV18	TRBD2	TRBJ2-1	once	CASSPSGGPIYEQFF	TGTGCCAGCTCACCATCGGGGGGGCCTATCTATGAGCAGTTCTTC
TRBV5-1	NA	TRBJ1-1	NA	CASSLLTGAEAFF	TGCGCCAGCAGCTTGTTAACAGGTGCGGAAGCTTTCTTT
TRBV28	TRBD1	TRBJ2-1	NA	CASSFSPGQGAGEQFF	TGTGCCAGCAGTTTCTCCCCGGGACAGGGGGCTGGGGAGCAGTTCTTC
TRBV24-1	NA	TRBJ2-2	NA	CATTGANTGELFF	TGTGCCACCACAGGGGCGAACACCGGGGAGCTGTTTTTT
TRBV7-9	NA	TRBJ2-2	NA	CASSLEAGELFF	TGTGCCAGCAGCTTAGAGGCCGGGGAGCTGTTTTTT
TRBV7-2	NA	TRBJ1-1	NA	CASSPEGGGRSEAFF	TGTGCCAGCAGCCCAGAAGGAGGCGGGAGGTCTGAAGCTTTCTTT
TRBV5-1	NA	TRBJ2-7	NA	CASSLPGDEQYF	TGCGCCAGCAGCTTGCCCGGGGACGAGCAGTACTTC
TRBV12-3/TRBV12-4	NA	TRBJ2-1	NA	CASSGGVWLEFF	TGTGCCAGCAGCGGAGGGGTTTGGTTAGAGTTCTTC